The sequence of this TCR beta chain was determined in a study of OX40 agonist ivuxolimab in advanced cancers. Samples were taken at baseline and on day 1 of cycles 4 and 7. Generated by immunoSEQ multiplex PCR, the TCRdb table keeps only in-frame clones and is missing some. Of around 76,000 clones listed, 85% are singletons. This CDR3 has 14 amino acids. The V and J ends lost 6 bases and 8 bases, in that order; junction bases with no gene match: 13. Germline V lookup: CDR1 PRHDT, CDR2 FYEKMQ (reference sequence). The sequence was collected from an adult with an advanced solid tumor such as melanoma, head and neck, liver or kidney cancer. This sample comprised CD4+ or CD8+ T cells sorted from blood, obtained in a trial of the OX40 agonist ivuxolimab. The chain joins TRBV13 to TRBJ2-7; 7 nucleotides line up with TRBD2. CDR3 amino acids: CASRRRREGSKQYF. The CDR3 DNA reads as TGTGCCAGCAGAAGGAGGAGGGAGGGCAGCAAGCAGTACTTC.